This TCR beta chain was observed in a study of early T cells in non-severe SARS-CoV-2 infection (dated by TCRdb to the early 2020s). About the study as a whole: Because TCR sequencing relied on bulk RNA taken from unsorted whole blood, pairing of alpha and beta chains was not possible.

Set within a cohort of healthcare workers in London, UK, this nested case-control study involved weekly PCR testing of nasopharyngeal swabs along with blood sampling. Healthcare workers were enrolled in the week of the UK lockdown, from 23 to 31 March 2020, and were followed every week for up to roughly 16 weeks. The library was produced with 5' RACE. Sequencing relied on a NextSeq 500. Unique molecular identifiers were attached to individual cDNA molecules in the TCR library protocol so that sequencing error and PCR bias could be corrected. TCR alpha and beta chains were both sequenced, and the abundances of alpha and beta sequences in each sample were closely correlated with each other. The original pipeline was this. V gene, J gene and CDR3 annotation of TCR sequences was performed with Decombinator V4. TCRs were defined as expanded if a significant change between any two time points was detected under a Poisson model with p below 0.0001. TCR abundances were normalised to the total number of TCRs sequenced per sample and were expressed as counts per million. VDJdb, accessed 1 November 2021, was searched for CMV, EBV and SARS-CoV-2 annotated TCRs, with TCRs annotated for multiple antigens excluded. The raw public data were reprocessed by TCRdb itself: fastp quality trimming at Q25, MiXCR clonotype calling, in-frame beta chains only. Rows with a matching CDR3 protein are joined into one entry that keeps the most common DNA and genes. TCRdb, not the original authors, processed these V and J calls. The table for this sample lists about 80,000 distinct CDR3 sequences; 9% to 10% of them were counted only once. 4.8% of the sample is held by the ten biggest clonotypes.

There are many counts of this clonotype. There is no known antigen for this receptor. Nothing much larger sits one base from this clone, and base qualities are not available. On the study overall, not on this receptor specifically: Matching against VDJdb was skewed toward anti-spike CD8 responses, likely underestimated virus-specific expansions, and missed private and CD4 specificities.

Sequenced: whole blood. The TCR sequence derives from an adult who was a healthcare worker with PCR-confirmed SARS-CoV-2 infection or an uninfected control (not recorded which).

The nucleotide sequence is TGTGCCAGCAGCCTAGACAGCCCCTCCTACGAGCAGTACTTC. This yields the protein CASSLDSPSYEQYF. Rearrangement joined TRBV5-4 to TRBJ2-7; possibly the D gene is TRBD1, per 5 matching bases. V sheds 4 bases and J sheds 0 bases, leaving 11 bases between their ends. Inclusive of the bounding cysteine and phenylalanine, the CDR3 is 14 residues long. Kept here is only the CDR3 DNA, which spans 42 bases and is read in frame from base 1. CDR1 and CDR2, per the germline V gene (reference sequence), are SGHNT and YYREEE. Reference TRBV5-4 and TRBJ2-7 genes cover what lies past the CDR3, so the full variable domain is ETGVTQSPTHLIKTRGQQVTLRCSSQSGHNTVSWYQQALGQGPQFIFQYYREEENGRGNFPPRFSGLQFPNYSSELNVNALELDDSALYLCASSLDSPSYEQYFGPGTRLTVT.